The rows below give T cell receptor beta chains drawn from one sample of a study of cytomegalovirus exposure and HLA in healthy donors. Produced via immunoSEQ multiplex PCR; TCRdb's table is partial and in-frame only. Among about 120,000 clones listed, roughly 82% were seen once. The material sequenced was PBMCs. Receptors were obtained from a woman in her thirties or forties in good health and CMV-seropositive. Both conserved end residues are part of each CDR3. The D gene is left open where the match is weak. Part of the rows lack a size; the others show once, few, many or a class for expanded clones.

cdr3_nt | cdr3_aa | clone_size | d_call | j_call | v_call
TGTGCCAGCAGAGGATTCAGGACAGGGGACACTGAAGCTTTCTTT | CASRGFRTGDTEAFF | . | TRBD1 | TRBJ1-1 | TRBV28
TGTGCCTCCCAAAGGGGACTAATCTACGAGCAGTACTTC | CASQRGLIYEQYF | . | TRBD2 | TRBJ2-7 | TRBV30
TGTGCCAGCACCCGTGTTGGAGAGAAAGTAGGTTCCAAAAACATTCAGTACTTC | CASTRVGEKVGSKNIQYF | . | . | TRBJ2-4 | TRBV13
TGTGCCAGCAGCGGACAGGGGTTGGGCACAGATACGCAGTATTTT | CASSGQGLGTDTQYF | . | TRBD1 | TRBJ2-3 | TRBV7-3
TGTGCCAGTAGTATAGATCCTGGTCCGGGACAAAGAGCAAATCAGCCCCAGCATTTT | CASSIDPGPGQRANQPQHF | . | . | TRBJ1-5 | TRBV19
TGTGCCAGCAGCTTAACAGCCCATGAGCAGTTCTTC | CASSLTAHEQFF | . | . | TRBJ2-1 | TRBV7-3
TGTGCCAGCGTACTACAGGGCACCAATGAGCAGTTCTTC | CASVLQGTNEQFF | once | . | TRBJ2-1 | TRBV6-6
TGTGCCAGCAGCAAAGGACTAGCGGAACGCACAGATACGCAGTATTTT | CASSKGLAERTDTQYF | . | . | TRBJ2-3 | TRBV21-1
TGTGCCAGCAGCCCGAGAGATGTAAGACAAGGCTACACCTTC | CASSPRDVRQGYTF | . | . | TRBJ1-2 | TRBV7-9
TGTGCCAGCAGTGAAGCAAGAGGTTACCCTGGGCCCCAGCATTTT | CASSEARGYPGPQHF | . | . | TRBJ1-5 | TRBV2
TGTGCCAGTAGTATCCTAGCGGGAGGATTGTCAGAGACCCAGTACTTC | CASSILAGGLSETQYF | . | TRBD2 | TRBJ2-5 | TRBV19
TGTGCCTGGGGGACAGGGTCTTGGGAGCAGTACTTC | CAWGTGSWEQYF | . | TRBD1 | TRBJ2-7 | TRBV30
TGTGCCAGCAGCCCGCAAACTAGCGCCTACAATGAGCAGTTCTTC | CASSPQTSAYNEQFF | . | TRBD2 | TRBJ2-1 | TRBV7-3
TGCAGTGCTACAGGGACAGATGAAGCTTTCTTT | CSATGTDEAFF | . | TRBD1 | TRBJ1-1 | TRBV20-1
TGTGCCAGCAGCCGGACAGGGGGGGGGACTGAAGCTTTCTTT | CASSRTGGGTEAFF | . | TRBD1 | TRBJ1-1 | TRBV4-2
TGTGCCAGAAGCCTCCCGGGACTAGCGGGGGGGGAAGATACGCAGTATTTT | CARSLPGLAGGEDTQYF | . | . | TRBJ2-3 | TRBV7-5
TGCGCCAGCAGCTTGTTGGGCAGGGGGGCGTCCTACGAGCAGTACTTC | CASSLLGRGASYEQYF | . | . | TRBJ2-7 | TRBV5-1
TGCGCCAGCAGCTTGGCCGGGGGGAGCAATCAGCCCCAGCATTTT | CASSLAGGSNQPQHF | . | . | TRBJ1-5 | TRBV5-1
TGTGCCAGCTCAAATACAGCCTCTGGGGCCAACGTCCTGACTTTC | CASSNTASGANVLTF | few | . | TRBJ2-6 | TRBV18
TGTGCCAGCAGTCCCGGGACAGGGGTTGGTACTGAAGCTTTCTTT | CASSPGTGVGTEAFF | . | TRBD1 | TRBJ1-1 | TRBV5-4
TGTGCCAGCATGAGCGGGTGGGAGAATGAGCAGTTCTTC | CASMSGWENEQFF | . | . | TRBJ2-1 | TRBV27
TGTGCCAGCAGCACAATAGCGGCCACAGATACGCAGTATTTT | CASSTIAATDTQYF | few | . | TRBJ2-3 | TRBV13
TGTGCCAGCAGCGCTTATCCGAGGGAGAGCTCTGGAAACACCATATATTTT | CASSAYPRESSGNTIYF | . | . | TRBJ1-3 | TRBV5-4
TGTGCCAGCAGCGTCCGGGCGGGGGGGTACGAGCAGTACTTC | CASSVRAGGYEQYF | . | TRBD2 | TRBJ2-7 | TRBV9
TGTGCCAGCTCAGGGGGACAGGGAGGCGAGCAGTACTTC | CASSGGQGGEQYF | . | TRBD1 | TRBJ2-7 | TRBV18
TGTGCCAGCAGCTTAAGTCCATACACGAAAGAGACCCAGTACTTC | CASSLSPYTKETQYF | once | . | TRBJ2-5 | TRBV5-5
TGTGCCATTTCTAGCGGGAGCACCTACGAGCAGTACTTC | CAISSGSTYEQYF | . | TRBD2 | TRBJ2-7 | TRBV10-3
TGTGCCTCTGACGGCAGCGGACTAAGGGATACGCAGTATTTT | CASDGSGLRDTQYF | few | . | TRBJ2-3 | TRBV28
TGTGCCAGCAGCCCCCGGTTAGCGCTCAACAATGAGCAGTTCTTC | CASSPRLALNNEQFF | . | . | TRBJ2-1 | TRBV9
TGTGCCTGGAGTGTACCCGACAGGGGGCACTACGAGCAGTACTTC | CAWSVPDRGHYEQYF | . | TRBD1 | TRBJ2-7 | TRBV30
TGTGCCAGCAGTTACGCACCGACTAGCGGGAACCACGAGCAGTACTTC | CASSYAPTSGNHEQYF | . | TRBD2 | TRBJ2-7 | TRBV6-5
TGTGCCAGTAGTATAACGAGGAACACTGAAGCTTTCTTT | CASSITRNTEAFF | few | . | TRBJ1-1 | TRBV19
TGTGCCAGCTCGGCCGGGACTAGTGGTACAGATACGCAGTATTTT | CASSAGTSGTDTQYF | . | TRBD2 | TRBJ2-3 | TRBV6-1
TGTGCCAGCAGCCACGCTCAGGGGTTCCCCATGAACACTGAAGCTTTCTTT | CASSHAQGFPMNTEAFF | once | . | TRBJ1-1 | TRBV7-2
TGTGCCAGCTCACCGGAGGAGAGGGTGAGAGCTTTCTTT | CASSPEERVRAFF | . | . | TRBJ1-1 | TRBV18
TGTGCCAGCAGCTTCGGGACTAGCGGGGGGGCCGTGAGTTCCTACGAGCAGTACTTC | CASSFGTSGGAVSSYEQYF | . | TRBD2 | TRBJ2-7 | TRBV7-2
TGTGCCAGCAGCCCGACGGGGGTATACACTGAAGCTTTCTTT | CASSPTGVYTEAFF | . | . | TRBJ1-1 | TRBV9
TGTGCCAGCAGTACCTCCGGGTCCTATAATCAGCCCCAGCATTTT | CASSTSGSYNQPQHF | . | . | TRBJ1-5 | TRBV6-1
TGTGCCACATCGGGAGGATGGGAGCAGTTCTTC | CATSGGWEQFF | . | TRBD2 | TRBJ2-1 | TRBV6-1
TGTGCCAGCAGCCTATGGGGAGGCACCGGGGAGCTGTTTTTT | CASSLWGGTGELFF | . | . | TRBJ2-2 | TRBV7-3
TGTGCCAGCAGTTACGCGGGGGGACAGAGTTACGAGCAGTACTTC | CASSYAGGQSYEQYF | few | . | TRBJ2-7 | TRBV6-5
TGTGCCAGCTCACCTAGACAGGGCGATGGAAACACCATATATTTT | CASSPRQGDGNTIYF | few | TRBD1 | TRBJ1-3 | TRBV18
TGTGCCAGCAGCTTACCTGGACAGGGCTCGGAAGCTTTCTTT | CASSLPGQGSEAFF | . | TRBD1 | TRBJ1-1 | TRBV7-9
TGCGCCAGCAGCCAAGGGTTTCCGAGCTCTGGAAACACCATATATTTT | CASSQGFPSSGNTIYF | . | . | TRBJ1-3 | TRBV4-3
TGTGCCAGCAGCTTTTCGCAAGCGGGATACAATGAGCAGTTCTTC | CASSFSQAGYNEQFF | few | TRBD2 | TRBJ2-1 | TRBV7-6
TGTGCCAGCAGCCAAGAAACTGAATATGGCTACACCTTC | CASSQETEYGYTF | . | . | TRBJ1-2 | TRBV14
TGCAGCGTTGGAGGAATCTCTGGAAACACCATATATTTT | CSVGGISGNTIYF | . | . | TRBJ1-3 | TRBV29-1
TGCGCCAGCGGACCAGGACTGTCGAACACTGAAGCTTTCTTT | CASGPGLSNTEAFF | . | . | TRBJ1-1 | TRBV5-1
TGTGCCAGCAGTCGCCCGGGACAGGGGACTCGAGAATCCGCCTTC | CASSRPGQGTRESAF | . | TRBD1 | TRBJ1-2 | TRBV5-5
TGTGCCAGCAGTTTCGAGGAGGGGCATGGCAATCAGCCCCAGCATTTT | CASSFEEGHGNQPQHF | . | . | TRBJ1-5 | TRBV28
TGTGCCAGCAGTTACTCGACTTACAGGGGGGTAGCTTTCTTT | CASSYSTYRGVAFF | . | TRBD1 | TRBJ1-1 | TRBV6-5
TGCGCCAGCAGCCCAGGACGGGAGAGGGACATTCAGTACTTC | CASSPGRERDIQYF | few | . | TRBJ2-4 | TRBV5-1